A selection of T cell receptor beta chains follows, all from one sample in a study of T cells expressing NK-cell markers. Following a re-call of the 5' RACE reads, TCRdb has one entry per CDR3 protein and lacks DNA. The sample holds around 140,000 distinct CDR3 sequences. Source material: blood T cells: a sorted CD56 or NKG2C T cell subset, CD4+ or CD8+ T cells, or bulk PBMC T cells (not recorded which). The receptors derive from a man younger than 30 in good health. The CDR3 runs from the conserved cysteine through the conserved F or W. Fields, in order: J gene, CDR3 length, V gene, CDR3 protein.

>TRBJ2-5|17|TRBV18
CASSRKASGSPQETQYF
>TRBJ1-6|12|TRBV2
CASQDWDSPLHF
>TRBJ2-2|14|TRBV27
CASSLTGVGGELFF
>TRBJ2-7|13|TRBV19
CASRGTETYEQYF
>TRBJ2-7|14|TRBV28
CASSDRNTPLEQYF
>TRBJ2-3|17|TRBV20-1
CSARRISGQGITDTQYF
>TRBJ2-1|19|TRBV4-2
CASSQTLQGVPLPYNEQFF
>TRBJ2-7|13|TRBV7-9
CASSLEGFHEQYF
>TRBJ2-6|18|TRBV7-6
CASSHSAGEVSGANVLTF
>TRBJ2-1|14|TRBV11-2
CASSLELVYYEQFF
>TRBJ1-4|15|TRBV4-1
CASSQTGLTNEKLFF
>TRBJ1-1|15|TRBV20-1
CSARLGGQGYTEAFF
>TRBJ2-5|15|TRBV7-2
CASSLGVGSQETQYF
>TRBJ2-1|17|TRBV20-1
CSARDGGGRTSGDEQFF
>TRBJ2-5|12|TRBV12-3/TRBV12-4
CASRPGQETQYF